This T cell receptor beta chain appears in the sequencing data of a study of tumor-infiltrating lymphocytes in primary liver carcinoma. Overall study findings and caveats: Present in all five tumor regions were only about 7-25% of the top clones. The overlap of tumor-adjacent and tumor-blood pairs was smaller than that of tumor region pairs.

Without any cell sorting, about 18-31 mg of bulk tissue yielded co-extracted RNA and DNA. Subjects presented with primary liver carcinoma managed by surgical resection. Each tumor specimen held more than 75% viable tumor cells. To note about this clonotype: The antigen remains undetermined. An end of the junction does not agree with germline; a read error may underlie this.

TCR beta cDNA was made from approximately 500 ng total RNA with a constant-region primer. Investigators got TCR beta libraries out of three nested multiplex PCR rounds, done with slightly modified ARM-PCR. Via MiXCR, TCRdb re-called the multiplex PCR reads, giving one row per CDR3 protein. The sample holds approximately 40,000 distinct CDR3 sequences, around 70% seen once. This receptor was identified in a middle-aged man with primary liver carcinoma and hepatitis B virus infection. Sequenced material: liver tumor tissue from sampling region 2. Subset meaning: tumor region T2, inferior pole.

The CDR3 loop reads CASSLAEASGALQGTQNF. In DNA form, the CDR3 reads TGCGCCAGCAGCTTGGCCGAGGCTAGCGGGGCCCTACAAGGGACCCAGAACTTC. This chain links TRBV5-1 with TRBJ2-5; 9 nucleotides agree with TRBD2. The CDR3 runs 18 residues. The germline V gene has CDR1 SGHRS and CDR2 YFSETQ.